The source of this TCR beta chain is a study of T-cell reconstitution after alpha-beta-depleted transplantation in children. The CDR3 is 15 residues long. CDR1 and CDR2 (germline): SGHRS, YFSETQ. V dropped 2 bases and J dropped 2 bases, with 10 bases sitting between them. The authors prepared the TCRbeta library with unique molecular identifiers. TCRdb reprocessed the PCR reads with MiXCR, giving one entry per CDR3 protein. The repertoire consists of 500,000 or so distinct CDR3 sequences, with 30% to 35% occurring once and the leading ten covering approximately 2.3%. Note on this clonotype: As the CDR3 is not closed by the conserved phenylalanine or tryptophan, this likely results from a read error.

This TCR was recovered from a human donor who donated a stem cell graft to a child with aplastic anemia. The rearrangement joins TRBV5-1 to TRBJ2-2; D not resolved. The specimen was PBMCs from the stem cell graft donor, collected from the stem cell graft. Here the CDR3 DNA reads TGCGCCAGCAGCTTATCACAGCCCAACACCGGGGAGCTGTTTTAT. This sequence encodes CASSLSQPNTGELFY.